Shown below are 25 T cell receptor beta chains from a single sample sequenced in a study of response to subunit inactivated influenza vaccine. MiXCR, applied by TCRdb to the RT-PCR reads, yields one record per CDR3 protein. The sample yields over 650,000 distinct CDR3 sequences, about a fifth seen once. The specimen was PBMCs from blood, collected about 5 days after vaccination. Source of these receptors: a man in his fifties who received an inactivated influenza vaccine.

This clonotype turned up a few times. The chain has TRBV29-1 and TRBJ2-3; 10 bases match TRBD1. V lost 6 bases and J lost 5; bases outside the gene matches: 5. The CDR3 loop spans 13 amino acids. The germline gives CDR1 SQVTM, CDR2 ANQGSEA. CDR3 amino acids: CSVRTGGKDTQYF. CDR3 nucleotides: TGCAGCGTCCGGACAGGGGGAAAAGATACGCAGTATTTT.

The chain uses TRBV11-2 and TRBJ1-5, with a tentative D call TRBD1 (6 bases). In germline, CDR1 is SGHAT, CDR2 FQNNGV. CDR3 length: 15 residues. The V gene lost 0 bases and the J gene lost 7 bases, with 13 bases spanning the gap. The CDR3 loop is CASSLESGAGQPQHF. In nucleotides, the CDR3 is TGTGCCAGCAGCTTAGAATCGGGGGCAGGGCAGCCCCAGCATTTT.

This clonotype was seen only a few times. CDR3 protein: CSVFYPGLDEKLFF. Here the CDR3 DNA reads TGCAGCGTTTTTTATCCAGGTCTGGATGAAAAACTGTTTTTT. The chain employs TRBV29-1 and TRBJ1-4; no firm D call. The V gene lost 5 bases and the J gene lost 6 bases, with 16 bases spanning the gap. The CDR3 runs to 14 residues. CDR1 is SQVTM and CDR2 is ANQGSEA in the germline V gene.

In this sample, this clonotype turned up many times. V gene TRBV12-3 or TRBV12-4 combines with J gene TRBJ2-1, with D maybe TRBD2 (6 bases). The CDR3 contains 16 residues. V lost 1 base and J 1 base, leaving 11 bases between the germline ends. The CDR3 loop reads CASSLGRLASYNEQFF. As DNA, the CDR3 is TGTGCCAGCAGTTTAGGTCGTCTAGCGTCCTACAATGAGCAGTTCTTC.

The chain links TRBV12-3 or TRBV12-4 to TRBJ1-6; D perhaps matches TRBD1 (5 bases). The CDR3 is made up of 14 amino acids. The V gene lost 5 bases and the J gene lost 13 bases, with 18 bases spanning the gap. The CDR3 protein is CASSLIRGGSPLHF. The CDR3 nucleotides are TGTGCCAGCAGTCTCATCCGGGGGGGATCCCCCCTCCACTTT.

In its sample, this clonotype was seen a few times. This rearrangement joins TRBV5-6 to TRBJ2-7; the D gene is possibly TRBD1 (6 bases). V lost 4 bases to trimming and J lost 8 bases, with 13 bases between them. Germline loops: CDR1 SGHDT, CDR2 YYEEEE. The CDR3 is made up of 12 amino acids. DNA of the CDR3: TGTGCCAGCAGCCGAGGGGGTCTTCAGCAGTACTTC. It is translated as CASSRGGLQQYF.

Ten or more counts support this clonotype. The chain is built from TRBV12-3 or TRBV12-4 and TRBJ2-1; tentatively, D is TRBD2 (6 bases). Trimming pared 6 bases from V and 3 bases from J, leaving 15 bases between. The CDR3 consists of 15 residues. CDR3 sequence: CASRHRDWSYNEQFF. The CDR3 DNA reads as TGTGCCAGCAGACACCGGGACTGGAGCTACAATGAGCAGTTCTTC.

This clonotype appeared a few times. CDR3 nucleotide sequence: TGTGCCACCAGTGATTTTACGATCAATGAGCAGTTCTTC. The encoded protein is CATSDFTINEQFF. The chain carries TRBV24-1 and TRBJ2-1, with D hard to call. CDR3 size: 13 residues. V was trimmed by 1 base and J by 6 bases, leaving 6 bases between them. CDR1 is KGHDR and CDR2 is SFDVKD in the germline V gene.

The chain has TRBV5-1 and TRBJ2-2, with unresolved D. V was pared by 7 bases and J by 6 bases, with 7 bases between. Germline CDR1 SGHRS, CDR2 YFSETQ. CDR3 size: 11 residues. CDR3 residues: CASFGAGELFF. CDR3 DNA sequence: TGCGCCAGCTTCGGAGCCGGGGAGCTGTTTTTT. Full variable domain (missing parts from reference TRBV5-1 and TRBJ2-2): KAGVTQTPRYLIKTRGQQVTLSCSPISGHRSVSWYQQTPGQGLQFLFEYFSETQRNKGNFPGRFSGRQFSNSRSEMNVSTLELGDSALYLCASFGAGELFFGEGSRLTVL.

This clonotype was seen many times. The rearrangement uses TRBV7-9 and TRBJ2-7; a weak D match, TRBD1 (5 bases). Germline loops: CDR1 SEHNR, CDR2 FQNEAQ (reference sequence). V gave up 5 bases and J gave up 5 bases, with 16 bases separating them. There are 14 residues in the CDR3. For the CDR3, the DNA is TGTGCCAGCAGCGAAAACTCGGGCAGGGACGAGCAGTACTTC. It codes for CASSENSGRDEQYF.

This chain connects TRBV7-2 to TRBJ1-5; D might be TRBD1 (5 bases). Per germline, CDR1 SGHTA and CDR2 FQGNSA. The CDR3 length is 14 residues. V was pared by 6 bases and J by 3 bases, with 12 bases between. The CDR3: CASSFTGPNQPQHF. CDR3 nucleotides: TGTGCCAGCAGTTTTACAGGACCCAATCAGCCCCAGCATTTT. Full variable domain (remainder filled in from reference TRBV7-2 and TRBJ1-5): GAGVSQSPSNKVTEKGKDVELRCDPISGHTALYWYRQSLGQGLEFLIYFQGNSAPDKSGLPSDRFSAERTGGSVSTLTIQRTQQEDSAVYLCASSFTGPNQPQHFGDGTRLSIL.

The table lists this clonotype with a few counts. The chain is built from TRBV20-1 and TRBJ2-5; TRBD2 matches at 9 bases. V dropped 1 base and J dropped 4; count of bases not matched to a gene: 16. The CDR3 totals 18 residues. Germline CDR1 DFQATT, CDR2 SNEGSKA (reference sequence). The CDR3 loop is CSARALPSSGVMRETQYF. The CDR3 region has the DNA TGCAGTGCTAGAGCGCTACCCTCTAGCGGGGTCATGAGAGAGACCCAGTACTTC.

The V gene is TRBV10-3, the J gene TRBJ1-2; TRBD1 matches at 9 bases. Germline CDR1 is ENHRY and CDR2 is SYGVKD. Trimming cost V 11 bases and J 8 bases; bases outside gene matches: 21. CDR3 length: 16 residues. The CDR3 sequence is CAHSRGEQGALGGYTF. In DNA, the CDR3 is TGTGCCCACTCTCGAGGAGAACAGGGGGCCTTAGGGGGCTACACCTTC.

This clonotype was found a few times. The chain is built from TRBV11-2 and TRBJ2-7; 9 bases agree with TRBD2. This CDR3 is 16 amino acids long. Per the germline V gene, CDR1 is SGHAT and CDR2 is FQNNGV. The V gene end was trimmed by 5 bases and the J gene end by 1 base; junction bases not matched to a gene: 9. The CDR3 coding sequence is TGTGCCAGCAGCGCCGCCCTAGCGGGGAGTTCCTACGAGCAGTACTTC. Translated: CASSAALAGSSYEQYF.

This clonotype was observed a handful of times. The rearrangement uses TRBV7-6 and TRBJ2-2; D is unclear. The germline V gene encodes CDR1 SGHVS and CDR2 FNYEAQ. Trimming shortened V by 0 bases and J by 8 bases, and 7 bases separated the two germline ends. CDR3 length equals 13 residues. The chain's CDR3 is CASSLASRGELFF. For the CDR3, the DNA is TGTGCCAGCAGCTTAGCGTCTAGAGGGGAGCTGTTTTTT.

This clonotype was recorded at least ten times. This chain connects TRBV20-1 to TRBJ1-2, with TRBD1 as a possible D gene (5 bases). CDR1 is DFQATT and CDR2 is SNEGSKA in the germline V gene (reference sequence). The CDR3 contains 13 residues. V was cut by 3 bases and J by 5 bases, with 13 bases left in between. This chain's CDR3 is CSASGGRGYGYTF. CDR3 nucleotide sequence: TGCAGTGCTAGTGGCGGAAGGGGTTATGGCTACACCTTC.

The chain links TRBV6-7 to TRBJ2-3; D may correspond to TRBD1 or TRBD2 (6 bases each). TRBV6-7 is known as an ORF, though its function is uncertain. The V end was cut by 5 bases, the J end by 1 base, with 22 bases between. The CDR3 covers 18 residues. The CDR3 bases are TGTGCCAGCAGTCCCCGAGAGGCGGCCGGGGGCCGCACAGATACGCAGTATTTT. This gives the protein CASSPREAAGGRTDTQYF.

In this sample, this clonotype turned up many times. The V call is TRBV11-2, the J call TRBJ2-7; possible D gene TRBD1, 6 bases. The CDR3 runs to 16 residues. The germline gives CDR1 SGHAT, CDR2 FQNNGV. Trimming stripped 2 bases from V and 2 bases from J, with 16 bases between. This chain's CDR3 is CASSLFQGPLAYEQYF. CDR3 DNA: TGTGCCAGCAGCTTATTCCAGGGGCCCTTAGCCTACGAGCAGTACTTC.

V usage is TRBV30 and J usage is TRBJ2-4; possible D gene TRBD2, 6 bases. The V end was cut by 2 bases, the J end by 0 bases, with 17 bases between. The CDR3 loop spans 17 amino acids. The V gene's germline CDR1 is GTSNPN and CDR2 SVGIG (reference sequence). The CDR3 bases are TGTGCCTGGAGTATAACCCGGGGGAGAGTAGCCAAAAACATTCAGTACTTC. Translated: CAWSITRGRVAKNIQYF.

This clonotype was seen a few times. The chain links TRBV6-5 to TRBJ1-1; perhaps TRBD1 as D (5 bases). CDR1 is MNHEY and CDR2 is SVGAGI in the germline V gene. The CDR3 spans 14 residues. V lost 0 bases to trimming and J lost 5 bases, with 10 bases between them. CDR3 nucleotide sequence: TGTGCCAGCAGTTACTCGATTGGGGGAACTGAAGCTTTCTTT. Translation: CASSYSIGGTEAFF.

There are a few counts of this clonotype. The V gene is TRBV20-1, the J gene TRBJ1-2; tentative D call: TRBD1 (5 bases). In germline, CDR1 is DFQATT, CDR2 SNEGSKA (reference sequence). CDR3 length: 14 amino acids. V was shortened by 2 bases and J by 5 bases, with 15 bases between the two germline ends. The CDR3 coding sequence is TGCAGTGCTAGACCCCAAGGGGAACCTTATGGCTACACCTTC. Translation gives CSARPQGEPYGYTF.

This clonotype turned up a few times. The V call is TRBV3-1, the J call TRBJ2-7; D is possibly TRBD2 (5 bases). V lost 3 bases and J 0 bases, leaving 12 bases between the germline ends. Germline V lookup: CDR1 LGHDT, CDR2 YNNKEL (reference sequence). The CDR3 spans 15 residues. CDR3 in DNA: TGTGCCAGCAGCCATAACGGGATAGCCTCCTACGAGCAGTACTTC. This gives the protein CASSHNGIASYEQYF.

This clonotype came up a few times. The chain uses TRBV6-5 and TRBJ1-1; the D gene is possibly TRBD1 (5 bases). The V gene's germline CDR1 is MNHEY and CDR2 SVGAGI. V was trimmed by 1 base and J by 1 base, leaving 10 bases between them. The CDR3 length is 15 residues. This CDR3 is CASSYYTGGNTEAFF. CDR3 DNA sequence: TGTGCCAGCAGTTACTACACGGGGGGGAACACTGAAGCTTTCTTT.

J is TRBJ2-3 and V is TRBV10-3; maybe TRBD2 (6 bases). V shed 6 bases and J shed 0 bases, with 10 bases lying between them. This CDR3 is built from 14 residues. The germline V gene has CDR1 ENHRY and CDR2 SYGVKD. The CDR3 sequence is CAIRRDPSTDTQYF. CDR3 DNA: TGTGCCATCAGGCGGGACCCCAGCACAGATACGCAGTATTTT.

This chain uses TRBV3-1 with TRBJ2-1, with 10 nucleotides matching TRBD2. The CDR3 totals 16 residues. The junction had 10 bases not matched to a gene; V was cut back by 6 bases and J by 5 bases. CDR1 LGHDT and CDR2 YNNKEL come from the germline V gene (reference sequence). The CDR3 region is CASSLLGLAPNNEQFF. CDR3 DNA: TGTGCCAGCAGTCTCCTGGGACTAGCGCCAAACAATGAGCAGTTCTTC.